Each of the 14 T cell receptor beta chains below was sequenced from the same sample in a study of beta chain features in type 1 diabetes. General observations from the study: The study found moderately but significantly shorter TCRB CDR3s in all four CD4+ subsets of Type 1 diabetes patients.

Every isolated RNA sample was fully reverse transcribed, so sequencing captured expressed TCRB transcripts. Only in-frame clones appear in the TCRdb table, and some are missing; sequencing was by immunoSEQ multiplex PCR. The data contain around 710,000 clones, 9.5% to 15% of them singletons. No antigen is known for these receptors. The sample taken for sequencing was naive CD4+ T cells from blood. The receptor set was obtained from a man aged 25-45 years with type 1 diabetes.

This clone has more than one count but fewer than ten. This chain connects TRBV5-4 to TRBJ1-2, with a weak D call TRBD1 (6 bases). The CDR3 sequence is 13 residues long. Per germline, CDR1 SGHNT and CDR2 YYREEE (reference sequence). V shed 3 bases and J shed 10 bases, with 16 bases lying between them. CDR3 residues: CASSSRGHEDYTF. The CDR3 DNA reads as TGTGCCAGCAGCTCCAGGGGACATGAGGACTACACCTTC.

This clone showed up just a few times. The chain has TRBV29-1 and TRBJ2-5, with 9 bases aligning to TRBD2. CDR1 is SQVTM, CDR2 ANQGSEA, per germline. Trimming took 7 bases from V and 2 from J; bases not matched to a gene: 5. The CDR3 loop spans 13 amino acids. The CDR3 here is CSGSGGTQETQYF. The CDR3 DNA reads as TGCAGCGGTAGCGGGGGAACACAAGAGACCCAGTACTTC.

This clone was seen once. The rearrangement uses TRBV25-1 and TRBJ2-5; 8 positions match TRBD1. V lost 2 bases and J lost 5; bases outside the gene matches: 10. The CDR3 is made up of 16 amino acids. The germline V gene encodes CDR1 MGHDK and CDR2 SYGVNS. CDR3 loop: CASSEPLGQGRETQYF. CDR3 DNA sequence: TGTGCCAGCAGTGAACCCTTAGGACAGGGTAGGGAGACCCAGTACTTC.

This chain connects TRBV27 to TRBJ1-6, with D perhaps matching TRBD1 (5 bases). Deletions cut 7 bases from V and 5 bases from J, with 15 bases between. CDR1 and CDR2 from the germline V gene are MNHEY and SMNVEV (reference sequence). This CDR3 has 15 residues. CDR3 loop: CASTGIGGDNSPLHF. The CDR3 nucleotides read TGTGCCAGCACAGGGATCGGAGGAGATAATTCACCCCTCCACTTT.

This clone was detected only a few times. V and J are TRBV5-6 and TRBJ2-1; 7 positions agree with TRBD2. Germline trimming cut 3 bases from V and 7 bases from J; bases unmatched to any gene: 4. The CDR3 loop spans 13 amino acids. Germline CDR1 SGHDT, CDR2 YYEEEE. The chain's CDR3 is CASSSTSTNEQFF. The CDR3 region has the DNA TGTGCCAGCAGCTCGACTAGCACAAATGAGCAGTTCTTC.

The rearrangement uses TRBV7-9 and TRBJ1-2, with a tentative D call TRBD1 (6 bases). CDR1 SEHNR and CDR2 FQNEAQ come from the germline V gene (reference sequence). V was clipped by 1 base and J by 5 bases, with 14 bases between them. The CDR3 totals 15 residues. The CDR3 DNA sequence: TGTGCCAGCAGCTTAGTATCGGGGGGCGCATATGGCTACACCTTC. Residues: CASSLVSGGAYGYTF.

In this sample, this clone turned up a few times. The gene calls are TRBV9 and TRBJ1-6, with TRBD1 matching 7 bases. J was trimmed by 7 bases and V by 0 bases; bases with no gene match: 4. Germline values: CDR1 SGDLS, CDR2 YYNGEE. The CDR3 is made up of 15 amino acids. CDR3 bases: TGTGCCAGCAGCGTAGAAGGGGGCAGGAATTCACCCCTCCACTTT. Protein sequence: CASSVEGGRNSPLHF.

Only a few counts were recorded for this clone. The chain carries TRBV4-2 and TRBJ1-3; TRBD1 might be the D (5 bases). The CDR3 consists of 18 residues. Trimming stripped 0 bases from V and 0 bases from J, with 15 bases between. Germline CDR1 is LGHNA and CDR2 is YNFKEQ. Written as DNA, the CDR3 is TGTGCCAGCAGCCAAGATTTCGGGCAGGGAGTCTCTGGAAACACCATATATTTT. It codes for CASSQDFGQGVSGNTIYF.

Details on this clone: One junction end does not reproduce the germline sequence, and a read error may be involved. This CDR3 reads CASSFINSVGF. CDR3 sequence (DNA): TGTGCCAGCAGCTTTATCAATTCGGTTGGCTTC. J is TRBJ1-2 and V is TRBV7-2; the D is unclear. CDR1 is SGHTA, CDR2 FQGNSA, per germline. There are 11 residues in the CDR3.

This rearrangement joins TRBV4-2 to TRBJ2-5; D call uncertain. The J call could be wrong; TRBJ2-7 is a better fit for the DNA end. This CDR3 spans 14 amino acids. Germline lookup yields CDR1 LGHNA and CDR2 YNFKEQ. The CDR3 sequence is CASSQVSPDYEQYF. CDR3 nucleotides: TGTGCCAGCAGCCAAGTGAGTCCGGACTACGAGCAGTACTTC.

This clone was found a few times. J is TRBJ2-7 and V is TRBV18; weak D call: TRBD2 (5 bases). Germline V CDR1 and CDR2: KGHSH, LQKENI. The CDR3 runs to 14 residues. V was clipped by 3 bases and J by 3 bases, with 12 bases between them. DNA of the CDR3: TGTGCCAGCTCACCGGCAGGAGGAGGCTACGAGCAGTACTTC. Amino acid sequence: CASSPAGGGYEQYF.

The CDR3, as DNA: TGTGCCAGCAGTTACTCTACGGGTCCCGCCTACGAGCAGTACTTC. Translated, it gives CASSYSTGPAYEQYF. This chain uses TRBV6-5 with TRBJ2-7; D unclear. The CDR3 loop spans 15 amino acids. Looked up from germline, CDR1 is MNHEY and CDR2 is SVGAGI. Trimming cost V 0 bases and J 2 bases, with 11 bases left between them.

This clone was picked up a small number of times. V gene TRBV30 combines with J gene TRBJ1-2; 8 nucleotides line up with TRBD1. After removal of 4 bases from V and 5 bases from J, the junction contained 9 bases not matched to a gene. CDR3 size: 14 residues. Germline loops: CDR1 GTSNPN, CDR2 SVGIG (reference sequence). In DNA, the CDR3 is TGTGCCTGGACGGGACAGGCCCAGGGGTATGGCTACACCTTC. This encodes CAWTGQAQGYGYTF.

This clone was observed a handful of times. The chain employs TRBV18 and TRBJ2-3; D is possibly TRBD1 (7 bases). The CDR3 consists of 15 residues. With 3 bases removed from V and 0 bases from J, the gap between germline ends came to 10 bases. Germline V gene data show CDR1 as KGHSH and CDR2 as LQKENI. The CDR3 sequence: CASSPGGQSTDTQYF. CDR3 DNA sequence: TGTGCCAGCTCACCGGGGGGACAGAGCACAGATACGCAGTATTTT. Full variable domain (missing parts from reference TRBV18 and TRBJ2-3): NAGVMQNPRHLVRRRGQEARLRCSPMKGHSHVYWYRQLPEEGLKFMVYLQKENIIDESGMPKERFSAEFPKEGPSILRIQQVVRGDSAAYFCASSPGGQSTDTQYFGPGTRLTVL.